This TCR beta chain was sequenced during a study of cytotoxic CD8 clonotypes in ibrutinib-treated CLL. Background on the study: The patient breakdown showed about ten relapsed/refractory and approximately 14 treatment-naive cases, with under 18 IGHV unmutated.

Measured with immunoSEQ multiplex PCR; TCRdb has only the in-frame clones, and not every one. The repertoire consists of 200,000 to 250,000 clones, with 60% to 80% occurring once and the leading ten covering over 9.5%. Trimming left V 7 bases short and J 3 bases short, with 11 bases between. This CDR3 has 13 residues. Germline CDR1 and CDR2: SGHDT and YYEEEE. This chain uses TRBV5-6 with TRBJ2-1; a possible D gene is TRBD2 (6 bases). The source was PBMCs, collected after 12 months of ibrutinib treatment. The origin of this receptor is a human donor with chronic lymphocytic leukemia. The CDR3 sequence is CASAGPGYNEQFF. The CDR3 DNA sequence: TGTGCCAGCGCGGGGCCCGGCTACAATGAGCAGTTCTTC. Full variable domain (missing parts from reference TRBV5-6 and TRBJ2-1): DAGVTQSPTHLIKTRGQQVTLRCSPKSGHDTVSWYQQALGQGPQFIFQYYEEEERQRGNFPDRFSGHQFPNYSSELNVNALLLGDSALYLCASAGPGYNEQFFGPGTRLTVL.